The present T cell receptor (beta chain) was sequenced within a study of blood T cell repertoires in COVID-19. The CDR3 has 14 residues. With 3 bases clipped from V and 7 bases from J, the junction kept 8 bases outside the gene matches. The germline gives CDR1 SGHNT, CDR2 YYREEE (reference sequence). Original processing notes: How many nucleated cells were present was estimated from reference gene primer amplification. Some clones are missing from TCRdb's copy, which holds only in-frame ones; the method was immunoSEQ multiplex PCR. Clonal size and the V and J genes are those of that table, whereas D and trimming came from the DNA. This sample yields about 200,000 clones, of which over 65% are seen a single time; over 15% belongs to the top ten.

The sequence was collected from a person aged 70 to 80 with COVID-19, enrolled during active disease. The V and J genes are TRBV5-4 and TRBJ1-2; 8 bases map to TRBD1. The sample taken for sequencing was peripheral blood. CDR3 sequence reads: CASSWRSQGGGYTF. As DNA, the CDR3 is TGTGCCAGCAGCTGGCGGTCACAGGGGGGTGGCTACACCTTC.